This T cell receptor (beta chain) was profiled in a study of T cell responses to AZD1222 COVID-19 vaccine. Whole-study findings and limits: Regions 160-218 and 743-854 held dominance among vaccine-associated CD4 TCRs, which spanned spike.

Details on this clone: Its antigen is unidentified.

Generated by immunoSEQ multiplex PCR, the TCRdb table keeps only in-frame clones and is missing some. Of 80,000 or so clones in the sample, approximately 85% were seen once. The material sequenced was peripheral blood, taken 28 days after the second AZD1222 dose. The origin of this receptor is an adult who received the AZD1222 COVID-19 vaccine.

Here the CDR3 reads CASSYSSRTGTDTQYF. The CDR3 DNA follows: TGTGCCAGCAGTTACTCGTCCCGGACTGGCACAGATACGCAGTATTTT. V and J are TRBV6-5 and TRBJ2-3, with a weak D call TRBD2 (5 bases). The CDR3 consists of 16 residues. CDR1 is MNHEY and CDR2 is SVGAGI in the germline V gene. Trimming took off 0 bases at V and 1 base at J, with 11 bases between the two ends.